This is a list of T cell receptor beta chains from one sample in a study of cytomegalovirus exposure and HLA in healthy donors. Profiling relied on immunoSEQ multiplex PCR, and the TCRdb table lists in-frame clones only, not all of them. The table records about 230,000 clones, about 84% of them present only once. Material: PBMCs. The source is a human donor in good health. The CDR3 runs from the conserved cysteine through the conserved F or W. D genes are given only for firm matches. Some rows mark clone size as missing; the rest say once, few, many or name a class of expanded clone.

J gene,V gene,D gene,clone size,CDR3 protein,CDR3 DNA
TRBJ2-2,TRBV5-4,TRBD2,-,CASSFRRGLAGVRTGELFF,TGTGCCAGCAGCTTTAGGAGAGGACTAGCGGGAGTACGGACCGGGGAGCTGTTTTTT
TRBJ2-7,TRBV19,-,-,CASSARRTGDEQYF,TGTGCCAGTAGTGCCCGGCGGACCGGGGACGAGCAGTACTTC
TRBJ1-3,TRBV7-3,TRBD1,-,CASSSRDRRVSGNTIYF,TGTGCCAGCAGCTCGAGGGACAGGAGAGTCTCTGGAAACACCATATATTTT
TRBJ2-2,TRBV6-4,TRBD2,-,CASSLAGDTGELFF,TGTGCCAGCAGTCTAGCGGGGGACACCGGGGAGCTGTTTTTT
TRBJ2-7,TRBV2,TRBD1,-,CASSRDRGDYEQYF,TGTGCCAGCAGCCGGGACAGGGGTGACTACGAGCAGTACTTC
TRBJ1-3,TRBV4-1,TRBD1,-,CASSQPTGVLDIYF,TGCGCCAGCAGCCAACCCACAGGGGTCCTCGACATATATTTT
TRBJ1-4,TRBV2,TRBD1,-,CASSDLRGRGNEKLFF,TGTGCCAGCAGTGATTTGAGGGGGCGGGGTAATGAAAAACTGTTTTTT
TRBJ2-7,TRBV20-1,-,-,CSARGDYEQYF,TGCAGTGCCAGGGGCGACTACGAGCAGTACTTC
TRBJ2-7,TRBV7-6,TRBD2,few,CASSLRSGSTTYEQYF,TGTGCCAGCAGCTTGCGGAGCGGGAGTACCACCTACGAGCAGTACTTC
TRBJ2-5,TRBV5-1,-,once,CASSLEIFGGETQYF,TGCGCCAGCAGCTTGGAAATTTTTGGAGGAGAGACCCAGTACTTC
TRBJ2-3,TRBV7-9,-,-,CASSFGGLTDTQYF,TGTGCCAGCAGCTTCGGGGGGCTCACAGATACGCAGTATTTT
TRBJ1-1,TRBV10-3,TRBD1,-,CAIGDREGTEAFF,TGTGCCATCGGGGACAGGGAGGGGACTGAAGCTTTCTTT
TRBJ1-1,TRBV18,-,once,CASSPAAGWLFF,TGTGCCAGCTCACCTGCGGCAGGGTGGCTTTTCTTT
TRBJ2-1,TRBV6-5,TRBD1,-,CASSLLTGGTYNEQFF,TGTGCCAGCAGTTTATTGACAGGGGGCACTTACAATGAGCAGTTCTTC
TRBJ2-7,TRBV27,TRBD2,-,CASSLWGGPNYEQYF,TGTGCCAGCAGTTTATGGGGGGGACCTAACTACGAGCAGTACTTC
TRBJ2-7,TRBV2,-,-,CASRREVGADGNEQYF,TGTGCCAGCCGTCGAGAGGTGGGAGCTGATGGGAACGAGCAGTACTTC
TRBJ2-1,TRBV18,TRBD1,few,CASSPGTGGSEQFF,TGTGCCAGCTCACCGGGGACAGGGGGCAGTGAGCAGTTCTTC